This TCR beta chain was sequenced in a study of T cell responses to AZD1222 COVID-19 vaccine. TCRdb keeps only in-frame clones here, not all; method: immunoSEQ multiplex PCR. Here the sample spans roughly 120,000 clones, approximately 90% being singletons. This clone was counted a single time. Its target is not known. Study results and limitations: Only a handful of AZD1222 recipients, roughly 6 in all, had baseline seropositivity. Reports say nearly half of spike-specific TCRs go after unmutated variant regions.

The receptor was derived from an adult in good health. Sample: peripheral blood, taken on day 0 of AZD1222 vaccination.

CDR3 residues: CASSPGGDTQYF. The CDR3 nucleotides are TGTGCCAGCAGCCCTGGGGGGGATACGCAGTATTTT. The rearrangement uses TRBV7-2 and TRBJ2-3; TRBD2 might be the D (6 bases). Trimming took 5 bases from V and 6 from J, leaving 9 bases between them. Germline V CDR1 and CDR2: SGHTA, FQGNSA. The CDR3 consists of 12 residues.